This is a list of T cell receptor beta chains from one sample in a study of CD8+CD57+ T cells in acquired aplastic anemia. TCRdb reanalysed the reads using MiXCR and keeps one entry per CDR3 protein. The table records about half a million distinct CDR3 sequences, roughly 34% of them present only once. Sequences were obtained from sorted CD4+, CD8+, or CD8+CD57+ T cells (not recorded which) from PBMCs. The receptors stem from a human donor with aplastic anemia. Both conserved end residues are part of each CDR3. Fields, in order: V gene, J gene, clone size, CDR3 length, D gene, CDR3 DNA, CDR3 protein. D genes are given only for firm matches. The size field is filled for only some rows; it gives once, few, many or a size class.

>TRBV10-2|TRBJ1-2|.|11|.
TGCGCCAGCAGTGAGTCCAGCAGCTACACCTTC
CASSESSSYTF
>TRBV25-1|TRBJ2-3|.|12|.
TGTGCCAGCAGCGAATGGGGGGACACTCCGTATTTT
CASSEWGDTPYF
>TRBV15|TRBJ1-2|.|12|.
TGTGCCACCAGCTTCCGGACAGTTGGCTACACCTTC
CATSFRTVGYTF
>TRBV25-1|TRBJ1-1|once|14|.
TGTGCCAGCAGTGAATACGACAGCAACACTGAAGCTTTCTTT
CASSEYDSNTEAFF
>TRBV9|TRBJ2-7|many|15|TRBD2
TGTGCCAGCAGCGTCCAAGCGGGGGCCACCTACGAGCAGTACTTC
CASSVQAGATYEQYF
>TRBV20-1|TRBJ2-7|many|11|.
TGCAGTGCTGGCAGGAACCACGAGCAGTACTTC
CSAGRNHEQYF
>TRBV7-9|TRBJ2-3|many|14|TRBD1
TGTGCCAGCAGCTTGGGACAGGGGACGGATACGCAGTATTTT
CASSLGQGTDTQYF
>TRBV14|TRBJ1-3|.|18|TRBD1
TGTGCCAGCAGCCAAGATCCCGGGACAGGGACTGCTGGAAACACCATATATTTT
CASSQDPGTGTAGNTIYF
>TRBV14|TRBJ2-3|many|16|TRBD2
TGTGCCAGCAGCCAAACAAGGACTAGCAAAACAGATACGCAGTATTTT
CASSQTRTSKTDTQYF
>TRBV7-2|TRBJ2-3|.|14|TRBD1
TGTGCCAGCAGTAAGGGGGCAAGCACAGATACGCAGTATTTT
CASSKGASTDTQYF
>TRBV29-1|TRBJ2-7|many|13|.
TGCAGCGTTGAACTGTCAGCCTCCTTCGAGCAGTACTTC
CSVELSASFEQYF
>TRBV10-2|TRBJ2-5|many|13|.
TGCGCCAGCGCCCAAAACGTACGGGAGACCCAGTACTTC
CASAQNVRETQYF
>TRBV5-1|TRBJ2-7|many|14|TRBD2
TGCGCCAGCAGCTCCCGGGCGGGGGGCGACGAGCAGTACTTC
CASSSRAGGDEQYF
>TRBV2|TRBJ1-2|.|14|.
TGTGCCAGCAGTTTAGCTGACAGTAACTATGGCTACACCTTC
CASSLADSNYGYTF
>TRBV12-3/TRBV12-4|TRBJ1-6|many|12|.
TGTGCCAGCAGACAAGCTAATTCACCCCTCCACTTT
CASRQANSPLHF